The rows below give T cell receptor beta chains drawn from one sample of a study of blood T cell repertoires in COVID-19. Clones were read by immunoSEQ multiplex PCR, and TCRdb kept only the in-frame ones, dropping some. The sample includes about 240,000 clones, around four fifths of them seen just once. Sequenced sample: peripheral blood. These receptors were taken from a woman aged 60-70 years with active or convalescent COVID-19. Both conserved end residues are part of each CDR3. The D gene is left open where the match is weak. The size field is filled for only some rows; it gives once, few, many or a size class.

TRBJ2-7	TRBV21-1	.	.	CASSTRTSGGPVYSYEQYF	TGTGCCAGCAGCACTCGGACTAGCGGGGGGCCCGTTTACTCCTACGAGCAGTACTTC
TRBJ2-4	TRBV18	TRBD2	.	CASSPRQPGWEGNIQYF	TGTGCCAGCTCACCACGGCAGCCCGGTTGGGAGGGAAACATTCAGTACTTC
TRBJ1-2	TRBV6-1	.	.	CASSDSHQGWNYGYTF	TGTGCCAGCAGTGATAGCCATCAGGGTTGGAACTATGGCTACACCTTC
TRBJ2-7	TRBV6-1	.	.	CASSETPGSPLDEQYF	TGTGCCAGCAGTGAAACCCCCGGGTCCCCTCTAGACGAGCAGTACTTC
TRBJ1-2	TRBV27	.	.	CASSSQGNYGYTF	TGTGCCAGCAGTTCGCAGGGTAACTATGGCTACACCTTC
TRBJ1-2	TRBV19	TRBD1	.	CASTPGQGEYGYTF	TGTGCCAGTACCCCGGGACAGGGGGAATATGGCTACACCTTC
TRBJ2-5	TRBV5-1	TRBD2	.	CASSWGLAGIGETQYF	TGCGCCAGCAGCTGGGGACTAGCGGGGATTGGAGAGACCCAGTACTTC
TRBJ2-3	TRBV9	TRBD2	.	CASSLAGVLTDTQYF	TGTGCCAGCAGCCTAGCGGGGGTACTCACAGATACGCAGTATTTT
TRBJ1-2	TRBV29-1	.	few	CSVGSGDGGYTF	TGCAGCGTTGGGTCAGGGGACGGTGGCTACACCTTC
TRBJ2-1	TRBV5-4	TRBD1	few	CASSPPRNRQGYNEQFF	TGTGCCAGCAGCCCCCCCCGAAACCGACAGGGCTACAATGAGCAGTTCTTC
TRBJ2-1	TRBV2	TRBD1	.	CASSGDRGVSNEQFF	TGTGCCAGCAGTGGGGACAGGGGGGTATCCAATGAGCAGTTCTTC
TRBJ1-1	TRBV6-6	.	.	CASTRRERTEAFF	TGTGCCAGCACCCGGAGGGAGCGCACTGAAGCTTTCTTT
TRBJ2-7	TRBV19	.	.	CASRQRDTISYEQYF	TGTGCCAGTAGACAGAGGGACACCATCTCCTACGAGCAGTACTTC
TRBJ1-3	TRBV2	.	.	CASRIQGRVNTIYF	TGTGCCAGCAGAATACAGGGAAGAGTGAACACCATATATTTT
TRBJ2-3	TRBV19	TRBD2	.	CASSIEEAGGADTQYF	TGTGCCAGTAGTATAGAAGAGGCGGGGGGTGCAGATACGCAGTATTTT